The source of this T cell receptor (beta chain) is a study of blood T cell repertoires in COVID-19. Authors' processing steps: Reference gene primer amplification in the assay estimated nucleated cell counts. This table comes from immunoSEQ multiplex PCR, and its TCRdb copy is limited to in-frame clones, with some not included. That table gives V, J and clone size, and the DNA gave D and trimming. The data contain around 260,000 clones, roughly 90% of them seen just once; the ten biggest clones take up 1% to 1.3%. Trimming cost V 5 bases and J 0 bases, with 8 bases left between them. Germline assignment: CDR1 MNHEY and CDR2 SMNVEV (reference sequence). The CDR3 consists of 14 residues. Enrollees, roughly 18 to 90 years old, lived in approximately 25 US areas.

The source is a woman aged 30 to 39 who had recovered from COVID-19. The J gene is TRBJ1-5, the V gene TRBV27, with D possibly TRBD1 on 5 matching bases. Sample: PBMCs or T cells enriched from blood (not recorded which). CDR3 residues: CASSITGSNQPQHF. DNA of the CDR3: TGTGCCAGCAGTATCACAGGTAGCAATCAGCCCCAGCATTTT.